This T cell receptor (beta chain) was identified during a study of shared clonotypes between healthy human individuals. The naive CD8 subset, CD45RO-negative cells positively selected for CCR7, excluded terminally differentiated effector memory CD45RA+ cells. Remarks on this clone: Its target is unknown. Additional DNA sequences in this sample encode the identical CDR3.

The CDR3 totals 13 residues. In germline, CDR1 is SQVTM, CDR2 ANQGSEA. The V end lost 7 bases, the J end lost 0 bases, and 9 bases lay between the germline ends. Overall study results and limits: The sampled material consisted only of blood, and tissue repertoires are likely to differ.

Sorted subsets were amplified in replicate PCRs using about 200 ng DNA, approximately 30,000 T cell genomes. TCRdb keeps only in-frame clones here, not all; method: immunoSEQ multiplex PCR. Among fewer than 1 million clones listed, about 96% were seen once. J is TRBJ2-2 and V is TRBV29-1, with D possibly being TRBD2 (6 bases). Sequenced sample: naive CD8+ T cells sorted from blood. This TCR derives from a man in his thirties or forties in good health. The CDR3 DNA follows: TGCAGCGCCCGGGGGACGAACACCGGGGAGCTGTTTTTT. This encodes CSARGTNTGELFF.